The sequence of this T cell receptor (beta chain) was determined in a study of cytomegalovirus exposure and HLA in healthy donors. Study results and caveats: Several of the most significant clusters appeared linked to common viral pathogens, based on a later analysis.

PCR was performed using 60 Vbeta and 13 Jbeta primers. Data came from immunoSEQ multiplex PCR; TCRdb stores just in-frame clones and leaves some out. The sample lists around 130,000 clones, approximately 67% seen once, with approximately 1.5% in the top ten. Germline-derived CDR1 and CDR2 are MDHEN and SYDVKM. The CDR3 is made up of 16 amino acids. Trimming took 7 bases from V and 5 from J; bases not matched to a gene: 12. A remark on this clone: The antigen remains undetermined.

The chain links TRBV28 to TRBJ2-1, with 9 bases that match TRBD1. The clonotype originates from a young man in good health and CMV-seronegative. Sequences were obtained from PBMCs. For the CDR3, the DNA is TGTGCCAGCAATTCCCTCTCGACAGGGGGTAACAATGAGCAGTTCTTC. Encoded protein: CASNSLSTGGNNEQFF.